This TCR beta chain was recorded in a study of cytomegalovirus exposure and HLA in healthy donors. At the level of the study: Previous work identified roughly 120 million unique TCR beta sequences from 150 million to 200 million T cells. For the approximately 390 genotyped donors, 80% to 90% fell within the Caucasian-associated ancestry cluster. Notes on the study in general: Some V segments could not be told apart, so they were left out, TRBV6-2 and TRBV6-3 among them. Published work reported that the classifier diagnosed cytomegalovirus status with high specificity and sensitivity.

The V and J ends lost 2 bases and 5 bases, in that order; junction bases with no gene match: 11. The CDR3 is 17 amino acids. In germline, CDR1 is SGHRS, CDR2 YFSETQ. To note about this clone: Its antigen is currently unknown.

The PCR made use of 60 Vbeta and 13 Jbeta primers. Only in-frame clones appear in the TCRdb table, and some are missing; sequencing was by immunoSEQ multiplex PCR. Of some 170,000 clones in the sample, over 60% were seen once. The sequenced sample was PBMCs. The rearrangement uses TRBV5-1 and TRBJ2-5; 11 bases are shared with TRBD1. The origin of this receptor is a middle-aged man in good health and CMV-seropositive. The CDR3 protein is CASSLLLRTGGAETQYF. The CDR3 coding sequence is TGCGCCAGCAGCTTACTCCTTCGGACAGGGGGCGCGGAGACCCAGTACTTC.